Each of the 6 T cell receptor beta chains below was sequenced from the same sample in a study of cytomegalovirus exposure and HLA in healthy donors. TCRdb's table, derived via immunoSEQ multiplex PCR, lists solely in-frame clones and lacks some. The sample holds over 130,000 clones, around 87% seen once. Sequenced: PBMCs. Receptors originate from a man younger than 35 in good health and CMV-seropositive.

This clone was seen a handful of times. The chain is built from TRBV2 and TRBJ1-2; 7 bases are shared with TRBD1. The CDR3 spans 12 residues. V lost 9 bases and J lost 3; bases outside the gene matches: 4. Germline CDR1 is SNHLY and CDR2 is FYNNEI. The CDR3 DNA sequence: TGTGCCAGTACCGACAGGGACTATGGCTACACCTTC. Its translation: CASTDRDYGYTF.

V gene TRBV18 combines with J gene TRBJ1-2; 9 bases map to TRBD1. With 3 bases clipped from V and 2 bases from J, the junction kept 1 base outside the gene matches. This CDR3 has 14 residues. Looked up from germline, CDR1 is KGHSH and CDR2 is LQKENI. The CDR3 region is CASSPGTGNYGYTF. The CDR3 coding sequence is TGTGCCAGCTCACCCGGGACAGGGAACTATGGCTACACCTTC.

V gene TRBV27 combines with J gene TRBJ1-4, with 7 bases matching TRBD1. The CDR3 contains 14 residues. Germline assignment: CDR1 MNHEY and CDR2 SMNVEV (reference sequence). The V segment lost 8 bases and the J segment 3 bases; nucleotides outside the gene matches: 6. The CDR3 region has the DNA TGTGCCAGCGGGGTGGGGACAGCTAATGAAAAACTGTTTTTT. It encodes CASGVGTANEKLFF.

This clone was found a few times. The V and J genes are TRBV18 and TRBJ2-5, with D possibly being TRBD1 (5 bases). CDR1 and CDR2 from the germline V gene are KGHSH and LQKENI. CDR3 size: 16 residues. V was cut by 1 base and J by 2 bases, with 14 bases left in between. The CDR3 region is CASSPQAGQTQETQYF. CDR3 coding DNA: TGTGCCAGCTCACCACAAGCAGGGCAAACTCAAGAGACCCAGTACTTC.

This chain joins TRBV6-1 and TRBJ2-2; TRBD1 aligns across 9 bases. Per germline, CDR1 MNHNS and CDR2 SASEGT. J lost 4 bases, V lost 3 bases, and 12 bases had no gene match. This CDR3 has 18 residues. The CDR3 loop is CASSDRSPGQGTTGELFF. In DNA, the CDR3 is TGTGCCAGCAGTGATCGATCCCCGGGACAGGGTACCACCGGGGAGCTGTTTTTT.

The chain employs TRBV29-1 and TRBJ2-1; the match to TRBD1 covers 9 bases. This CDR3 spans 16 amino acids. Germline V gene data show CDR1 as SQVTM and CDR2 as ANQGSEA. V shed 1 base and J 0 bases; nucleotides not matched to a gene: 4. The CDR3 DNA sequence: TGCAGCGTTGAAGGGACAGGGGAGAGCTCCTACAATGAGCAGTTCTTC. Translating it yields CSVEGTGESSYNEQFF.